This TCR beta chain was sequenced for a study of long-term antiretroviral therapy in people with HIV. V was shortened by 4 bases and J by 4 bases, with 13 bases between the two germline ends. Per the germline V gene, CDR1 is LNHDA and CDR2 is SQIVND (reference sequence). CDR3 length: 14 amino acids. Sequencing relied on immunoSEQ assay v3.0, run at survey level. Per sample, sequencing targeted about 40,000-50,000 T-cell genomes. Sequencing was performed with immunoSEQ multiplex PCR; in TCRdb, only in-frame clones are kept and a portion is missing. This sample has 32,000 or so clones, with roughly 80% found just once.

Sequenced here: unsorted PBMCs, sampled 2 years after starting antiretroviral therapy. The chain employs TRBV19 and TRBJ1-2; no firm D call. The receptor was isolated from a woman aged 50 to 60 with HIV. CDR3 sequence reads: CASSNGLLLYGYTF. The CDR3, as DNA: TGTGCCAGTAGTAACGGATTACTTCTCTATGGCTACACCTTC.